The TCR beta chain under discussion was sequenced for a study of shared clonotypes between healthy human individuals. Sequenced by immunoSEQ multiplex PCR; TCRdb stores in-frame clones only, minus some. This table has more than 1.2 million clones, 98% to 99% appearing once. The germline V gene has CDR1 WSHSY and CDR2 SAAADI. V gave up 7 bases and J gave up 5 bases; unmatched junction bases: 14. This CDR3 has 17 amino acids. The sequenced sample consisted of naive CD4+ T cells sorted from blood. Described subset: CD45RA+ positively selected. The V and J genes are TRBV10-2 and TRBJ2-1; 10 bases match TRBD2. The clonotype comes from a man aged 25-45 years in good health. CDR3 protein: CASTPHYSGRSHNEQFF. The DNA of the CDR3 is TGCGCCAGCACCCCCCACTATAGCGGGAGGTCCCACAATGAGCAGTTCTTC.